These 28 T cell receptor beta chains came from one sample sequenced in a study of PD-1 blockade in mismatch repair-deficient tumors. Some clones are missing from TCRdb's copy, which holds only in-frame ones; the method was immunoSEQ multiplex PCR. The table shows about 67,000 clones, with approximately 80% occurring only once. The sequencing used peripheral blood, collected 2 weeks after starting pembrolizumab. These receptors all come from an adult with mismatch repair-deficient cancer.

This clone ranks as medium-sized. V usage is TRBV5-5 and J usage is TRBJ2-7, with no clear D. Trimming pared 4 bases from V and 6 bases from J, leaving 11 bases between. CDR1 SGHKS and CDR2 YYEKEE come from the germline V gene (reference sequence). The CDR3 runs to 12 residues. The CDR3 is CASSADGREQYF. The CDR3, as DNA: TGTGCCAGCAGCGCCGACGGGCGCGAGCAGTACTTC.

This CDR3 reads CASSLFGLAGGLGADTQYF. For the CDR3, the DNA is TGTGCCAGCAGCTTATTCGGACTAGCGGGAGGCTTGGGGGCAGATACGCAGTATTTT. The rearrangement uses TRBV13 and TRBJ2-3; 14 bases map to TRBD2. The CDR3 sequence is 19 residues long. Germline V gene lookup returns CDR1 PRHDT and CDR2 FYEKMQ (reference sequence). The ends lost 2 bases at V and 4 bases at J; junction bases unmatched: 11.

This rearrangement joins TRBV30 to TRBJ2-5; 14 bases are shared with TRBD2. CDR1 is GTSNPN and CDR2 is SVGIG in the germline V gene (reference sequence). The V and J ends lost 5 bases and 6 bases, in that order; junction bases with no gene match: 2. This CDR3 contains 13 residues. The CDR3 spells CAWGTSGSKTQYF. In nucleotides, the CDR3 is TGTGCCTGGGGGACTAGCGGGAGCAAGACCCAGTACTTC.

The V call is TRBV30, the J call TRBJ1-1; D not resolved. The germline gives CDR1 GTSNPN, CDR2 SVGIG (reference sequence). There are 14 residues in the CDR3. The V end lost 0 bases, the J end lost 0 bases, and 8 bases lay between the germline ends. This CDR3 is CAWSVLAMNTEAFF. The CDR3 DNA is TGTGCCTGGAGTGTACTAGCGATGAACACTGAAGCTTTCTTT.

This clone turned up a few times. The gene calls are TRBV2 and TRBJ2-1, with TRBD1 as a possible D gene (5 bases). Looked up from germline, CDR1 is SNHLY and CDR2 is FYNNEI. Trimming stripped 4 bases from V and 4 bases from J, with 8 bases between. This CDR3 is built from 13 residues. The DNA for the CDR3 is TGTGCCAGCAGTGGGAGACAGTACAATGAGCAGTTCTTC. Protein sequence: CASSGRQYNEQFF. Complete variable domain (other parts from reference TRBV2 and TRBJ2-1): EPEVTQTPSHQVTQMGQEVILRCVPISNHLYFYWYRQILGQKVEFLVSFYNNEISEKSEIFDDQFSVERPDGSNFTLKIRSTKLEDSAMYFCASSGRQYNEQFFGPGTRLTVL.

The chain carries TRBV30 and TRBJ1-5, with a possible D match to TRBD1 (5 bases). The germline V gene encodes CDR1 GTSNPN and CDR2 SVGIG (reference sequence). This CDR3 spans 13 amino acids. V shed 8 bases and J shed 6 bases, with 17 bases lying between them. The CDR3 loop reads CASTSGGGQPQHF. The CDR3 bases are TGTGCCAGCACCTCTGGGGGAGGTCAGCCCCAGCATTTT.

The V gene is TRBV27, the J gene TRBJ2-1; 9 bases are shared with TRBD2. The CDR3 is 16 amino acids. Trimming at V came to 5 bases and at J to 3 bases, leaving 8 bases not matched to a gene. Germline values: CDR1 MNHEY, CDR2 SMNVEV (reference sequence). The chain's CDR3 is CASSLPGTSFYNEQFF. CDR3 in DNA: TGTGCCAGCAGTCTACCCGGGACTAGCTTCTACAATGAGCAGTTCTTC.

This chain uses TRBV5-3 with TRBJ1-2; unclear D gene. TRBV5-3 is an ORF for which the function is uncertain. This CDR3 spans 16 amino acids. V lost 0 bases, J lost 3 bases, and 15 bases lay in between. CDR3 bases: TGTGCCAGAAGCTTGGGGTTGGACGGTACTGACTATGGCTACACCTTC. Amino acids: CARSLGLDGTDYGYTF.

The chain recombines TRBV6-6 with TRBJ1-1; 8 nucleotides agree with TRBD1. The CDR3 has 14 residues. V trimming: 6 bases; J trimming: 3 bases; junction bases outside the gene matches: 6. Germline CDR1 is MNHNY and CDR2 is SVGAGI (reference sequence). CDR3 sequence: CASSRTGSYTEAFF. The CDR3 region has the DNA TGTGCCAGCAGCCGGACAGGGTCGTACACTGAAGCTTTCTTT.

The chain is built from TRBV29-1 and TRBJ1-1; D gene uncertain. Germline CDR1 and CDR2: SQVTM and ANQGSEA. This CDR3 is 13 amino acids long. V lost 5 bases, J lost 0 bases, and 10 bases lay in between. The CDR3 DNA is TGCAGCGTTCGTTCTCCGTTGAACACTGAAGCTTTCTTT. This encodes CSVRSPLNTEAFF.

The rearrangement joins TRBV5-5 to TRBJ1-1, with a weak D call TRBD1 (5 bases). Per germline, CDR1 SGHKS and CDR2 YYEKEE (reference sequence). This CDR3 region has 15 residues. V lost 6 bases to trimming and J lost 3 bases, with 18 bases between them. CDR3 in DNA: TGTGCCAGCATCGGGGGGAGTACGACAGACACTGAAGCTTTCTTT. Amino acids: CASIGGSTTDTEAFF.

This clone has only a few counts. V usage is TRBV27 and J usage is TRBJ1-1; D call uncertain. CDR1 and CDR2 (germline): MNHEY, SMNVEV (reference sequence). CDR3 length: 11 residues. V was clipped by 6 bases and J by 9 bases, with 11 bases between them. Written as DNA, the CDR3 is TGTGCCAGCAGAACCAGGCTTCAAGCTTTCTTT. Translation gives CASRTRLQAFF.

This clone was detected only a few times. The V gene is TRBV11-3, the J gene TRBJ2-2, with D unresolved. Trimming took 5 bases from V and 3 from J, leaving 10 bases between them. Germline CDR1 reads SGHNT; CDR2 reads YENEEA. The CDR3 totals 14 residues. CDR3 coding DNA: TGTGCCAGCAGCCGCAAAAGGGACACCGGGGAGCTGTTTTTT. Protein product: CASSRKRDTGELFF. The full variable domain, with the rest looked up from reference TRBV11-3 and TRBJ2-2, is EAGVVQSPRYKIIEKKQPVAFWCNPISGHNTLYWYLQNLGQGPELLIRYENEEAVDDSQLPKDRFSAERLKGVDSTLKIQPAELGDSAVYLCASSRKRDTGELFFGEGSRLTVL.

This sequence joins TRBV27 and TRBJ1-5, with 7 nucleotides matching TRBD1. CDR3 length: 14 amino acids. CDR1 and CDR2 (germline): MNHEY, SMNVEV (reference sequence). V trimming: 6 bases; J trimming: 3 bases; junction bases outside the gene matches: 5. CDR3 in DNA: TGTGCCAGCAGGGGGACAGAAGCCAATCAGCCCCAGCATTTT. Amino acid sequence: CASRGTEANQPQHF.

In DNA, the CDR3 is TGTGCCAGCAGCTTAGGAGCGGGAGTTTCGGGAGAGCAGTACTTC. Encoded protein: CASSLGAGVSGEQYF. This rearrangement joins TRBV7-2 to TRBJ2-7; 8 nucleotides line up with TRBD2. Trimming took 1 base from V and 7 from J; bases not matched to a gene: 9. CDR1 is SGHTA, CDR2 FQGNSA, per germline. The CDR3 consists of 15 residues.

In its sample, this clone was seen a few times. Here the CDR3 reads CASKTGGHEQYF. The CDR3 nucleotides read TGTGCCAGCAAAACAGGGGGGCACGAGCAGTACTTC. The chain links TRBV6-5 to TRBJ2-7; 8 nucleotides match TRBD1. V trimming: 7 bases; J trimming: 5 bases; junction bases outside the gene matches: 4. CDR1 and CDR2 (germline): MNHEY, SVGAGI. The CDR3 loop spans 12 amino acids.

The rearrangement links TRBV5-1 to TRBJ2-1; 8 bases line up with TRBD2. With 4 bases clipped from V and 0 bases from J, the junction kept 3 bases outside the gene matches. Germline values: CDR1 SGHRS, CDR2 YFSETQ. This CDR3 has 15 residues. CDR3 DNA: TGCGCCAGCAGCCTAAGCGGGAGCTCCTACAATGAGCAGTTCTTC. Translated: CASSLSGSSYNEQFF.

CDR3 residues: CASSYGGDYGYTF. The CDR3, as DNA: TGCGCCAGCAGTTACGGGGGGGACTATGGCTACACCTTC. The chain uses TRBV5-1 and TRBJ1-2, with D possibly matching TRBD1 (5 bases). Trimming removed 5 bases from V and 3 bases from J, with 11 bases in between. The CDR3 has 13 residues. Germline values: CDR1 SGHRS, CDR2 YFSETQ.

The chain is built from TRBV4-2 and TRBJ2-4, with TRBD2 identical over 8 bases. After removal of 3 bases from V and 8 bases from J, the junction contained 12 bases not matched to a gene. This CDR3 has 16 amino acids. Germline assignment: CDR1 LGHNA and CDR2 YNFKEQ. Written as DNA, the CDR3 is TGTGCCAGCAGCCAGATTAGCGGGGAGGGTAGGGACATTCAGTACTTC. As protein: CASSQISGEGRDIQYF.

The J gene is TRBJ2-7, the V gene TRBV4-2; D is undetermined. Germline V gene sequence: CDR1 LGHNA, CDR2 YNFKEQ. The CDR3 contains 13 residues. The V and J ends lost 1 base and 4 bases respectively, with 8 bases between them. In nucleotides, the CDR3 is TGTGCCAGCAGCCAAGTCAAGGGATACGAGCAGTACTTC. This sequence encodes CASSQVKGYEQYF.

The chain carries TRBV7-9 and TRBJ2-3, with 7 nucleotides matching TRBD2. The V gene end was trimmed by 5 bases and the J gene end by 1 base; junction bases not matched to a gene: 9. This CDR3 has 16 amino acids. Germline V gives CDR1 SEHNR, CDR2 FQNEAQ (reference sequence). CDR3 DNA sequence: TGTGCCAGCAGCCGCACGTTTGGACTAGGCACAGATACGCAGTATTTT. Translated, it gives CASSRTFGLGTDTQYF.

The rearrangement links TRBV7-9 to TRBJ2-5; TRBD2 matches at 10 bases. V trimming: 4 bases; J trimming: 5 bases; junction bases outside the gene matches: 7. Per the germline V gene, CDR1 is SEHNR and CDR2 is FQNEAQ (reference sequence). The CDR3 extends over 15 amino acids. Here the CDR3 DNA reads TGTGCCAGCAGCTACTCGGCGACTAGCGGGGAGACCCAGTACTTC. Residues: CASSYSATSGETQYF.

The CDR3 bases are TGTGCCAGCAGCCCCGGGGCTAGCGGAGATGGGGCCCAAGAGACCCAGTACTTC. Translation gives CASSPGASGDGAQETQYF. This chain uses TRBV7-3 with TRBJ2-5; 7 bases are a match to TRBD2. From germline, CDR1 is SGHTA and CDR2 FQGTGA. J gave up 1 base and V 5 bases, and 16 bases lay outside the gene matches. The CDR3 consists of 18 residues.

The chain recombines TRBV11-1 with TRBJ2-5; the D gene is possibly TRBD1 (6 bases). CDR1 SGHAT and CDR2 FQDESV come from the germline V gene (reference sequence). The CDR3 is 14 amino acids. With 2 bases removed from V and 1 base from J, the gap between germline ends came to 8 bases. This chain's CDR3 is CASSLSGAQETQYF. CDR3 in DNA: TGTGCCAGCAGCTTATCAGGGGCCCAAGAGACCCAGTACTTC. Filled out from reference TRBV11-1 and TRBJ2-5, the complete variable domain reads EAEVAQSPRYKITEKSQAVAFWCDPISGHATLYWYRQILGQGPELLVQFQDESVVDDSQLPKDRFSAERLKGVDSTLKIQPAELGDSAMYLCASSLSGAQETQYFGPGTRLLVL.

The gene calls are TRBV7-9 and TRBJ1-1; D perhaps matches TRBD1 (6 bases). The V and J ends lost 5 bases and 0 bases respectively, with 16 bases between them. The CDR3 runs 16 residues. CDR1 is SEHNR, CDR2 FQNEAQ, per germline (reference sequence). The CDR3 is CASSPSLGGMNTEAFF. CDR3 DNA: TGTGCCAGCAGCCCATCTCTAGGGGGAATGAACACTGAAGCTTTCTTT.

This chain connects TRBV6-1 to TRBJ2-7; D perhaps matches TRBD2 (6 bases). There are 13 residues in the CDR3. CDR1 MNHNS and CDR2 SASEGT come from the germline V gene. The CDR3 DNA reads as TGTGCTTCAAGACCCGGGAGCTCCTACGAGCAGTACTTC. This encodes CASRPGSSYEQYF.

This clone was seen a few times. This chain's CDR3 is CASSLDTSYGYTF. In DNA form, the CDR3 reads TGTGCCAGCAGCCTGGATACTAGCTATGGCTACACCTTC. V gene TRBV7-9 combines with J gene TRBJ1-2; no reliable D call. The CDR3 sequence is 13 residues long. The V gene lost 5 bases and the J gene lost 4 bases, with 11 bases spanning the gap. Germline lookup yields CDR1 SEHNR and CDR2 FQNEAQ (reference sequence). The full variable domain, rest sourced from reference TRBV7-9 and TRBJ1-2, is DTGVSQNPRHKITKRGQNVTFRCDPISEHNRLYWYRQTLGQGPEFLTYFQNEAQLEKSRLLSDRFSAERPKGSFSTLEIQRTEQGDSAMYLCASSLDTSYGYTFGSGTRLTVV.

V gene TRBV5-5 combines with J gene TRBJ2-7; D is tentatively TRBD1 or TRBD2 (5 bases each). Germline CDR1 reads SGHKS; CDR2 reads YYEKEE (reference sequence). The CDR3 has 17 residues. Trimming removed 2 bases at V and 0 bases at J, with 18 bases between. The CDR3 loop is CASSFSGPGPSSYEQYF. Written as DNA, the CDR3 is TGTGCCAGCAGCTTCTCAGGTCCGGGGCCAAGCTCCTACGAGCAGTACTTC.